The sequence of this TCR beta chain was determined in a study of T-cell memory formation after mild COVID-19. Notes on the study in general: Contracting clones from day 15 to 85 had balanced CD4/CD8; later expanders favoured CD4+.

5'RACE with constant-segment primers yielded barcoded, UMI-tagged TCR alpha and TCR beta cDNA libraries. TCRdb re-derived calls from the 5' RACE reads in MiXCR, one entry per CDR3 protein. Of 380,000 or so distinct CDR3 sequences in the sample, approximately 15% are singletons; the top ten hold roughly 20%. The CDR3 sequence is 12 residues long. V was clipped by 7 bases and J by 2 bases, with 6 bases between them. Germline loops: CDR1 LNHDA, CDR2 SQIVND (reference sequence). Remarks on this clonotype: The antigen is unknown.

This TCR derives from a man in his late teens or twenties who had mild COVID-19 (a few samples of this study predate the infection). Cell type and time point are not known. The specimen sequenced was PBMCs or a T cell subset sorted from them (not recorded which). The chain employs TRBV19 and TRBJ2-4; D uncertain. CDR3 sequence (DNA): TGTGCCAGTACAGGTCCCAAAAACATTCAGTACTTC. This encodes CASTGPKNIQYF. The full variable domain, its missing parts supplied by reference TRBV19 and TRBJ2-4, is DGGITQSPKYLFRKEGQNVTLSCEQNLNHDAMYWYRQDPGQGLRLIYYSQIVNDFQKGDIAEGYSVSREKKESFPLTVTSAQKNPTAFYLCASTGPKNIQYFGAGTRLSVL.